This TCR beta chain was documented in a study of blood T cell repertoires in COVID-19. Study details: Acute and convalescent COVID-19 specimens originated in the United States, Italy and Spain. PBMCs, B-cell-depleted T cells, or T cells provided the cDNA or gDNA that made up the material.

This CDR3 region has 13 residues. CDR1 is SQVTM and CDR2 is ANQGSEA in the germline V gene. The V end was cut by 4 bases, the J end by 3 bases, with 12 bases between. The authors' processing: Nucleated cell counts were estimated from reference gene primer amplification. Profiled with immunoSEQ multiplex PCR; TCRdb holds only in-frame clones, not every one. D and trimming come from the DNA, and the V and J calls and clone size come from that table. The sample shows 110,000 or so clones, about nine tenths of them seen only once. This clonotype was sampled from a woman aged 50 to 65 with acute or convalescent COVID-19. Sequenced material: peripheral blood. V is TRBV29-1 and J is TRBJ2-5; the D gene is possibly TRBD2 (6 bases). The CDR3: CSVGLGGKETQYF. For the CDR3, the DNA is TGCAGCGTTGGACTTGGGGGGAAAGAGACCCAGTACTTC.